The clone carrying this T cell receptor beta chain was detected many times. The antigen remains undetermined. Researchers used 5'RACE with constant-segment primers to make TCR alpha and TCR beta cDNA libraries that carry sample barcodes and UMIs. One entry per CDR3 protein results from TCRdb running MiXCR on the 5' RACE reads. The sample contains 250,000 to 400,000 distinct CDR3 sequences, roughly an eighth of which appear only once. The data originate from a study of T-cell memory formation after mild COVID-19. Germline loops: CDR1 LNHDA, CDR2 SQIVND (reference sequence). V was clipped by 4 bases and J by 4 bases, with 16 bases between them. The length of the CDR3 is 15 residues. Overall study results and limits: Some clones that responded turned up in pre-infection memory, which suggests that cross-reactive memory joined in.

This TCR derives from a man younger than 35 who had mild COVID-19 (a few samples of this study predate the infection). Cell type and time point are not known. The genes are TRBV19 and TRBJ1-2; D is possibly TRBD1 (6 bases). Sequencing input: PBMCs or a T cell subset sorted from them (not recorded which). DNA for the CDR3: TGTGCCAGTAGTACAAGGACAGAGAGGAGCTATGGCTACACCTTC. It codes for CASSTRTERSYGYTF.